This T cell receptor (beta chain) was recovered during a study of blood T cell repertoires in COVID-19. Method: immunoSEQ multiplex PCR; TCRdb's copy keeps in-frame clones and lacks some. The sample yields 210,000 or so clones, about nine tenths seen once. V dropped 0 bases and J dropped 2; count of bases not matched to a gene: 5. The CDR3 runs to 16 residues. Germline values: CDR1 MNHEY, CDR2 SVGAGI. This rearrangement joins TRBV6-5 to TRBJ2-7; 9 nucleotides match TRBD2. The sequence was collected from a man younger than 45 with COVID-19, enrolled during active disease. The sequencing sample was made of peripheral blood. In nucleotides, the CDR3 is TGTGCCAGCAGTTACTCCCAGACTAGCGGTCCCTACGAGCAGTACTTC. Encoded protein: CASSYSQTSGPYEQYF.